The 25 T cell receptor beta chains below were found in one sample sequenced in a study of cytomegalovirus exposure and HLA in healthy donors. PCR primers comprised 60 Vbeta and 13 Jbeta primers. Clones were read by immunoSEQ multiplex PCR, and TCRdb kept only the in-frame ones, dropping some. The repertoire includes 83,000 or so clones, approximately 80% of them detected once, and 1.5% to 2% sits in the top ten. Sequenced: PBMCs. The receptor set was obtained from a woman under 40 in good health and CMV-seronegative.

The chain links TRBV5-1 to TRBJ1-5; 8 bases line up with TRBD1. The J segment lost 3 bases and the V segment lost 3 bases, leaving 5 bases of the junction unmatched. CDR1 SGHRS and CDR2 YFSETQ come from the germline V gene. The CDR3 covers 15 residues. The CDR3 sequence is CASSSGTGDNQPQHF. For the CDR3, the DNA is TGCGCCAGCAGCTCCGGGACAGGAGACAATCAGCCCCAGCATTTT. Full variable domain (rest looked up from reference TRBV5-1 and TRBJ1-5): KAGVTQTPRYLIKTRGQQVTLSCSPISGHRSVSWYQQTPGQGLQFLFEYFSETQRNKGNFPGRFSGRQFSNSRSEMNVSTLELGDSALYLCASSSGTGDNQPQHFGDGTRLSIL.

This clone was recorded only once. The V and J genes are TRBV5-1 and TRBJ1-4; a possible D gene is TRBD1 (6 bases). Germline V lookup: CDR1 SGHRS, CDR2 YFSETQ. The CDR3 is made up of 14 amino acids. Trimming shortened V by 5 bases and J by 8 bases, and 16 bases separated the two germline ends. The CDR3 region has the DNA TGCGCCAGCAGTAGGACAGTTTCGGGGGAAAAACTGTTTTTT. Translating gives CASSRTVSGEKLFF.

This clone was seen a few times. This sequence joins TRBV7-7 and TRBJ2-5; TRBD1 is a possible D gene (7 bases). The CDR3 length is 15 residues. Germline assignment: CDR1 SSHAT and CDR2 FNYEAQ (reference sequence). This CDR3 reads CASGQVGQPGETQYF. CDR3 coding DNA: TGTGCTAGCGGACAAGTGGGACAGCCGGGGGAGACCCAGTACTTC.

V and J are TRBV30 and TRBJ1-5; the match to TRBD1 covers 8 bases. V lost 0 bases, J lost 0 bases, and 4 bases stayed unmatched. This CDR3 region has 16 residues. Germline V gene lookup returns CDR1 GTSNPN and CDR2 SVGIG (reference sequence). The chain's CDR3 is CAWSVQGVLSNQPQHF. The CDR3 bases are TGTGCCTGGAGTGTACAGGGGGTCCTTAGCAATCAGCCCCAGCATTTT. The full variable domain, in which reference TRBV30 and TRBJ1-5 provide the parts outside the CDR3, is SQTIHQWPATLVQPVGSPLSLECTVEGTSNPNLYWYRQAAGRGLQLLFYSVGIGQISSEVPQNLSASRPQDRQFILSSKKLLLSDSGFYLCAWSVQGVLSNQPQHFGDGTRLSIL.

V is TRBV9 and J is TRBJ2-1, with TRBD2 identical over 13 bases. CDR3 size: 18 residues. Germline lookup yields CDR1 SGDLS and CDR2 YYNGEE. The V segment lost 4 bases and the J segment 3 bases; nucleotides outside the gene matches: 10. This chain's CDR3 is CASSPRTSGRGIYNEQFF. As DNA, the CDR3 is TGTGCCAGCAGCCCGAGGACTAGCGGGAGAGGGATCTACAATGAGCAGTTCTTC.

The chain carries TRBV28 and TRBJ1-4; tentatively, D is TRBD1 (5 bases). The CDR3 loop spans 14 amino acids. The germline V and J ends were trimmed by 7 bases and 8 bases, with 17 bases remaining between them. In germline, CDR1 is MDHEN, CDR2 SYDVKM. The CDR3 DNA sequence: TGTGCCAGCATCATGGGAGGGGTGGGGGAAAAACTGTTTTTT. Translating gives CASIMGGVGEKLFF.

CDR3 nucleotide sequence: TGTGCCAGCAGCTTTGAGGCGGGAGCGGGGTACAATGAGCAGTTCTTC. Translating it yields CASSFEAGAGYNEQFF. V and J are TRBV7-9 and TRBJ2-1; 7 positions agree with TRBD2. V shed 3 bases and J 4 bases; nucleotides not matched to a gene: 9. The CDR3 consists of 16 residues. Germline values: CDR1 SEHNR, CDR2 FQNEAQ (reference sequence).

V is TRBV6-1 and J is TRBJ1-2; 7 bases fit TRBD1. Germline values: CDR1 MNHNS, CDR2 SASEGT. The CDR3 is made up of 17 amino acids. J gave up 2 bases and V 3 bases, and 12 bases lay outside the gene matches. The CDR3 reads CASSEFPDRRTNYGYTF. Written as DNA, the CDR3 is TGTGCCAGCAGTGAGTTCCCGGACAGGCGAACCAACTATGGCTACACCTTC.

The chain is built from TRBV11-2 and TRBJ2-7; a possible D gene is TRBD1 (5 bases). Germline V gene lookup returns CDR1 SGHAT and CDR2 FQNNGV. The CDR3 extends over 15 amino acids. V dropped 2 bases and J dropped 2 bases, with 13 bases sitting between them. Written as DNA, the CDR3 is TGTGCCAGCAGCTTACGGTCAGGGCCTACCTACGAGCAGTACTTC. Its translation: CASSLRSGPTYEQYF.

The genes are TRBV9 and TRBJ1-5; D may be TRBD1 (6 bases). The CDR3 length is 14 residues. V lost 0 bases to trimming and J lost 6 bases, with 10 bases between them. CDR1 and CDR2 (germline): SGDLS, YYNGEE. CDR3 bases: TGTGCCAGCAGCGTAGCTGGGGGCCTTCAGCCCCAGCATTTT. It specifies CASSVAGGLQPQHF.

V and J are TRBV30 and TRBJ1-3; D is undetermined. The length of the CDR3 is 12 residues. Germline lookup yields CDR1 GTSNPN and CDR2 SVGIG (reference sequence). V shed 2 bases and J shed 4 bases, with 6 bases lying between them. In DNA form, the CDR3 reads TGTGCCTGGAGTTCTAAGGGAAACACCATATATTTT. This encodes CAWSSKGNTIYF.

The chain has TRBV4-3 and TRBJ1-6; 7 bases agree with TRBD1. V shed 2 bases, J shed 7 bases, and the junction held 2 bases outside the gene matches. CDR3 size: 14 residues. Germline V lookup: CDR1 LGHNA, CDR2 YSLEER. The CDR3 reads CASSQRTGNSPLHF. The DNA for the CDR3 is TGCGCCAGCAGCCAAAGGACAGGCAATTCACCCCTCCACTTT.

This rearrangement joins TRBV6-5 to TRBJ2-7; a weak D match, TRBD2 (5 bases). The CDR3 has 14 residues. Germline CDR1 MNHEY, CDR2 SVGAGI. The V and J ends lost 7 bases and 6 bases respectively, with 19 bases between them. In DNA form, the CDR3 reads TGTGCCAGCACTCTAGAGGGTTACACGGGCGAGCAGTACTTC. Its protein product is CASTLEGYTGEQYF.

The J gene is TRBJ2-7, the V gene TRBV2, with 13 nucleotides matching TRBD2. The CDR3 is 15 amino acids. After removal of 7 bases from V and 0 bases from J, the junction contained 3 bases not matched to a gene. CDR1 and CDR2 from the germline V gene are SNHLY and FYNNEI. This chain's CDR3 is CASTGTSGTSYEQYF. The CDR3 nucleotides are TGTGCCAGCACTGGGACTAGCGGGACCTCCTACGAGCAGTACTTC. Based on the CDR3 plus reference TRBV2 and TRBJ2-7, the full variable domain is EPEVTQTPSHQVTQMGQEVILRCVPISNHLYFYWYRQILGQKVEFLVSFYNNEISEKSEIFDDQFSVERPDGSNFTLKIRSTKLEDSAMYFCASTGTSGTSYEQYFGPGTRLTVT.

The chain links TRBV30 to TRBJ2-7, with 10 positions matching TRBD1. The CDR3 spans 13 residues. The J segment lost 6 bases and the V segment lost 4 bases, leaving 6 bases of the junction unmatched. Germline-derived CDR1 and CDR2 are GTSNPN and SVGIG (reference sequence). The CDR3 nucleotides read TGTGCCTGGAACACCGGGACAGGGGTCGAGCAGTACTTC. Its protein product is CAWNTGTGVEQYF.

The gene calls are TRBV5-1 and TRBJ2-5; tentatively, D is TRBD1 (6 bases). The end of the DNA is better explained by TRBJ2-7, so the J call may be wrong. The CDR3 is made up of 14 amino acids. CDR1 is SGHRS and CDR2 is YFSETQ in the germline V gene. The CDR3 sequence: CASSLGIPGDEQYF. In DNA form, the CDR3 reads TGCGCCAGCAGCTTGGGTATCCCAGGGGACGAGCAGTACTTC.

The gene calls are TRBV18 and TRBJ2-7, with 9 bases that match TRBD1. The CDR3 has 14 amino acids. Trimming at V came to 5 bases and at J to 3 bases, leaving 5 bases not matched to a gene. The germline V gene has CDR1 KGHSH and CDR2 LQKENI. The CDR3 is CASSSTGGDYEQYF. The CDR3 DNA reads as TGTGCCAGCTCATCAACAGGGGGCGACTACGAGCAGTACTTC.

This clone was counted once. The rearrangement links TRBV6-5 to TRBJ2-2, with D possibly matching TRBD1 (5 bases). CDR3 length: 14 residues. Germline V gives CDR1 MNHEY, CDR2 SVGAGI. V lost 1 base, J lost 5 bases, and 8 bases lay in between. The CDR3 DNA follows: TGTGCCAGCAGTTACTGGGCAGGGACCGGGGAGCTGTTTTTT. Translated: CASSYWAGTGELFF.

In this sample, this clone turned up a few times. V gene TRBV18 combines with J gene TRBJ2-5; TRBD2 matches at 8 bases. The CDR3 covers 13 residues. V lost 4 bases and J lost 4; bases outside the gene matches: 2. Germline CDR1 KGHSH, CDR2 LQKENI. This CDR3 reads CASSLLAGETQYF. CDR3 nucleotides: TGTGCCAGCTCACTTCTAGCGGGAGAGACCCAGTACTTC.

V gene TRBV27 combines with J gene TRBJ2-7, with D possibly TRBD2 on 6 matching bases. Trimming took off 3 bases at V and 2 bases at J, with 14 bases between the two ends. Germline-derived CDR1 and CDR2 are MNHEY and SMNVEV (reference sequence). This CDR3 is 15 amino acids long. CDR3 nucleotides: TGTGCCAGCAGTTTGGGGGGAAACCCCACCTACGAGCAGTACTTC. It codes for CASSLGGNPTYEQYF.

The rearrangement joins TRBV28 to TRBJ1-5; D possibly corresponds to TRBD1 (6 bases). This CDR3 is 15 amino acids long. V was pared by 2 bases and J by 1 base, with 9 bases between. The germline gives CDR1 MDHEN, CDR2 SYDVKM. This CDR3 reads CASSLQGPSNQPQHF. CDR3 nucleotides: TGTGCCAGCAGTTTACAGGGGCCCAGCAATCAGCCCCAGCATTTT.

V and J are TRBV9 and TRBJ2-3; 11 bases agree with TRBD2. V trimming: 5 bases; J trimming: 2 bases; junction bases outside the gene matches: 7. Germline V lookup: CDR1 SGDLS, CDR2 YYNGEE. The length of the CDR3 is 16 residues. CDR3 in amino acids: CASSRRTSGFTDTQYF. The CDR3 DNA sequence: TGTGCCAGCAGTCGAAGGACTAGCGGGTTCACAGATACGCAGTATTTT. The full variable domain, rest sourced from reference TRBV9 and TRBJ2-3, is DSGVTQTPKHLITATGQRVTLRCSPRSGDLSVYWYQQSLDQGLQFLIQYYNGEERAKGNILERFSAQQFPDLHSELNLSSLELGDSALYFCASSRRTSGFTDTQYFGPGTRLTVL.

The chain combines TRBV9 with TRBJ2-1, with D possibly TRBD2 on 5 matching bases. The V end was cut by 4 bases, the J end by 4 bases, with 15 bases between. Germline-derived CDR1 and CDR2 are SGDLS and YYNGEE. This CDR3 region has 15 residues. CDR3 amino acids: CASSPRGDPYNEQFF. The CDR3 bases are TGTGCCAGCAGCCCCCGGGGTGACCCATACAATGAGCAGTTCTTC.

V and J are TRBV10-3 and TRBJ2-5, with D possibly being TRBD1 (5 bases). V dropped 0 bases and J dropped 2 bases, with 7 bases sitting between them. CDR3 length equals 14 residues. Germline assignment: CDR1 ENHRY and CDR2 SYGVKD. The CDR3 coding sequence is TGTGCCATCAGTGAGTCCCCAGGGCAAGAGACCCAGTACTTC. The encoded protein is CAISESPGQETQYF.

In DNA, the CDR3 is TGTGCCAGCAGCTTGGGCGGAGCAGGGAACTCCTACAATGAGCAGTTCTTC. Its translation: CASSLGGAGNSYNEQFF. This chain connects TRBV5-6 to TRBJ2-1, with D tentatively TRBD1 (5 bases). Per germline, CDR1 SGHDT and CDR2 YYEEEE. The CDR3 is 17 residues long. V lost 0 bases to trimming and J lost 0 bases, with 13 bases between them.